A selection of T cell receptor beta chains follows, all from one sample in a study of T cells in Graves' hyperthyroidism and ophthalmopathy. TCRdb independently ran MiXCR on the multiplex PCR reads; one entry per CDR3 protein. This table holds hundreds of thousands of distinct CDR3 sequences, more than 15% found once. Sequenced material: blood. These TCRs come from a woman aged 18-29 years with Graves' hyperthyroidism. Each CDR3 is given with its conserved first and last residue. Each record gives: V gene, J gene, clone size, CDR3 protein. Clone sizes are given selectively: once, few, many, or a class where the clone is expanded.

v_call: TRBV3-1
j_call: TRBJ2-2
clone_size: .
cdr3_aa: CASSQVTALNTGELFF

v_call: TRBV24-1
j_call: TRBJ2-1
clone_size: many
cdr3_aa: CATSDYDASSYNEQFF

v_call: TRBV11-2
j_call: TRBJ2-7
clone_size: many
cdr3_aa: CASSLGRGLNEQYF

v_call: TRBV9
j_call: TRBJ2-7
clone_size: few
cdr3_aa: CASSVESGGALDEQYF

v_call: TRBV2
j_call: TRBJ1-2
clone_size: .
cdr3_aa: CASSDPGSFPYGYTF

v_call: TRBV27
j_call: TRBJ2-3
clone_size: many
cdr3_aa: CASSLGTTSTDTQYF

v_call: TRBV27
j_call: TRBJ2-1
clone_size: many
cdr3_aa: CASSFGGYNEQFF

v_call: TRBV12-3/TRBV12-4
j_call: TRBJ2-1
clone_size: few
cdr3_aa: CASNSREGFNEQFF

v_call: TRBV7-7
j_call: TRBJ2-2
clone_size: many
cdr3_aa: CASSPRGAGELFF

v_call: TRBV4-3
j_call: TRBJ1-2
clone_size: many
cdr3_aa: CASSQDLDRGYTF

v_call: TRBV13
j_call: TRBJ2-7
clone_size: many
cdr3_aa: CASSLNSPPYEQYF

v_call: TRBV11-2
j_call: TRBJ1-2
clone_size: few
cdr3_aa: CASSLVSGQGGYTF

v_call: TRBV7-9
j_call: TRBJ2-1
clone_size: .
cdr3_aa: CASSRSGVSYNEQFF

v_call: TRBV19
j_call: TRBJ1-1
clone_size: many
cdr3_aa: CASSWWRNTEAFF

v_call: TRBV5-1
j_call: TRBJ1-1
clone_size: .
cdr3_aa: CASSPWTGYTEAFF

v_call: TRBV5-1
j_call: TRBJ2-7
clone_size: once
cdr3_aa: CASSRDRGGPTYEQYF

v_call: TRBV10-1
j_call: TRBJ1-3
clone_size: once
cdr3_aa: CASSYSKGSNTIYF

v_call: TRBV9
j_call: TRBJ1-1
clone_size: few
cdr3_aa: CASSVFVNTEAFF

v_call: TRBV12-3/TRBV12-4
j_call: TRBJ1-3
clone_size: .
cdr3_aa: CASSSSKSSGNTIYF

v_call: TRBV7-3
j_call: TRBJ2-2
clone_size: few
cdr3_aa: CASSAIGGTGELFF

v_call: TRBV7-9
j_call: TRBJ2-2
clone_size: .
cdr3_aa: CASSLRRVEELFF

v_call: TRBV2
j_call: TRBJ1-2
clone_size: many
cdr3_aa: CASSENLQGNYGYTF

v_call: TRBV12-3/TRBV12-4
j_call: TRBJ2-4
clone_size: many
cdr3_aa: CASRPTGTEVAGLAKNIQYF

v_call: TRBV24-1
j_call: TRBJ2-1
clone_size: .
cdr3_aa: CATSDPMNEQFF

v_call: TRBV5-5
j_call: TRBJ1-4
clone_size: few
cdr3_aa: CASSLAGVGEKLFF

v_call: TRBV19
j_call: TRBJ1-1
clone_size: .
cdr3_aa: CASRMTWRYDTEAFF

v_call: TRBV5-1
j_call: TRBJ2-7
clone_size: many
cdr3_aa: CASSLSGQGSEQYF

v_call: TRBV2
j_call: TRBJ1-5
clone_size: few
cdr3_aa: CASSEEGGIDQPQHF

v_call: TRBV10-3
j_call: TRBJ2-7
clone_size: many
cdr3_aa: CAIRSLQGEQYF

v_call: TRBV12-3/TRBV12-4
j_call: TRBJ2-1
clone_size: few
cdr3_aa: CATSPGQGYNEQFF

v_call: TRBV5-5
j_call: TRBJ2-2
clone_size: .
cdr3_aa: CASSWVESYTGELFF

v_call: TRBV7-9
j_call: TRBJ1-2
clone_size: few
cdr3_aa: CASSFARTSFDGYTF

v_call: TRBV27
j_call: TRBJ2-7
clone_size: .
cdr3_aa: CASSLKGAGSPYEQYF

v_call: TRBV12-3/TRBV12-4
j_call: TRBJ1-1
clone_size: many
cdr3_aa: CASSPGVKAFF

v_call: TRBV6-2/TRBV6-3
j_call: TRBJ2-3
clone_size: .
cdr3_aa: CASGYGAPPDTQYF

v_call: TRBV2
j_call: TRBJ1-5
clone_size: many
cdr3_aa: CASSGRILNQPQHF

v_call: TRBV2
j_call: TRBJ2-2
clone_size: many
cdr3_aa: CASSTEQGGSGELFF

v_call: TRBV7-8
j_call: TRBJ2-3
clone_size: few
cdr3_aa: CASSFGGGAYTDTQYF

v_call: TRBV18
j_call: TRBJ2-7
clone_size: many
cdr3_aa: CASSPYEQYF

v_call: TRBV2
j_call: TRBJ2-5
clone_size: many
cdr3_aa: CASSERETQYF

v_call: TRBV6-1
j_call: TRBJ2-1
clone_size: many
cdr3_aa: CASSEIGVEQFF

v_call: TRBV5-1
j_call: TRBJ2-3
clone_size: many
cdr3_aa: CASSSQGPSTDTQYF

v_call: TRBV2
j_call: TRBJ1-2
clone_size: few
cdr3_aa: CASSGVRRDNGYTF

v_call: TRBV10-3
j_call: TRBJ2-1
clone_size: .
cdr3_aa: CAISVSGHPYNEQFF

v_call: TRBV28
j_call: TRBJ1-2
clone_size: .
cdr3_aa: CASRWQGGLRYGYTF